The rows below give T cell receptor beta chains drawn from one sample of a study of T-cell memory formation after mild COVID-19. TCRdb independently ran MiXCR on the 5' RACE reads; one entry per CDR3 protein. The data hold about 410,000 distinct CDR3 sequences, with 23% observed a single time. Input material: PBMCs or a T cell subset sorted from them (not recorded which). The receptors derive from an adult woman who had mild COVID-19 (a few samples of this study predate the infection). Cell type and time point are not known. Both conserved end residues are part of each CDR3. The order of the fields is CDR3 protein, CDR3 DNA, V gene, D gene, J gene, clone size. D genes are given only for firm matches. The size of a clone is reported for some rows only, either as once, few or many, or as a class for expanded clones.

CDR3aa: CSVGAPEGTQYF; CDR3nt: TGCAGCGTTGGGGCCCCAGAGGGGACCCAGTACTTC; v_gene: TRBV29-1; d_gene: .; j_gene: TRBJ2-5; abundance: many
CDR3aa: CASSQGIQGGTEAFF; CDR3nt: TGTGCCAGCAGCCAAGGTATTCAGGGGGGCACTGAAGCTTTCTTT; v_gene: TRBV11-2; d_gene: TRBD1; j_gene: TRBJ1-1; abundance: .
CDR3aa: CASSSGLAGVGEQYF; CDR3nt: TGTGCCAGCAGTTCGGGACTAGCGGGAGTGGGTGAGCAGTACTTC; v_gene: TRBV27; d_gene: TRBD2; j_gene: TRBJ2-7; abundance: .
CDR3aa: CATSDPGGEGPQHF; CDR3nt: TGTGCCACCAGTGATCCAGGGGGGGAAGGTCCCCAGCATTTT; v_gene: TRBV24-1; d_gene: TRBD1; j_gene: TRBJ1-5; abundance: .
CDR3aa: CSVRAESSYNEQFF; CDR3nt: TGCAGCGTTCGCGCGGAAAGCTCCTACAATGAGCAGTTCTTC; v_gene: TRBV29-1; d_gene: .; j_gene: TRBJ2-1; abundance: .
CDR3aa: CATSRGIGPTDTQYF; CDR3nt: TGTGCCACCAGCAGAGGTATCGGACCCACAGATACGCAGTATTTT; v_gene: TRBV15; d_gene: .; j_gene: TRBJ2-3; abundance: once
CDR3aa: CASSREVNTEAFF; CDR3nt: TGTGCCAGCAGTAGGGAGGTGAACACTGAAGCTTTCTTT; v_gene: TRBV12-3/TRBV12-4; d_gene: .; j_gene: TRBJ1-1; abundance: few
CDR3aa: CSARDGGSVTQYF; CDR3nt: TGCAGTGCTAGAGATGGCGGGAGTGTGACCCAGTACTTC; v_gene: TRBV20-1; d_gene: TRBD2; j_gene: TRBJ2-5; abundance: few
CDR3aa: CASSHDRLNTEAFF; CDR3nt: TGTGCCAGCAGCCATGACAGGCTGAACACTGAAGCTTTCTTT; v_gene: TRBV7-2; d_gene: .; j_gene: TRBJ1-1; abundance: many
CDR3aa: CSARVLTSKAMQFF; CDR3nt: TGCAGTGCTAGAGTTCTGACTAGCAAGGCCATGCAGTTCTTC; v_gene: TRBV20-1; d_gene: TRBD2; j_gene: TRBJ2-1; abundance: few
CDR3aa: CATSVQGVNNEQFF; CDR3nt: TGTGCCACCAGTGTACAGGGGGTGAACAATGAGCAGTTCTTC; v_gene: TRBV24-1; d_gene: TRBD1; j_gene: TRBJ2-1; abundance: .
CDR3aa: CSARYGNEQYF; CDR3nt: TGCAGTGCTAGGTACGGGAACGAGCAGTACTTC; v_gene: TRBV20-1; d_gene: .; j_gene: TRBJ2-7; abundance: .
CDR3aa: CAISETGDGRSYF; CDR3nt: TGTGCCATCAGTGAGACCGGAGACGGGAGGTCGTACTTC; v_gene: TRBV10-3; d_gene: TRBD2; j_gene: TRBJ2-4; abundance: few
CDR3aa: CASSSNTGGRQPQHF; CDR3nt: TGTGCCAGCAGTTCAAATACAGGGGGAAGACAGCCCCAGCATTTT; v_gene: TRBV12-3/TRBV12-4; d_gene: TRBD1; j_gene: TRBJ1-5; abundance: .
CDR3aa: CASSPSTGYADTQYF; CDR3nt: TGTGCCAGCAGCCCCTCGACAGGGTACGCAGATACGCAGTATTTT; v_gene: TRBV12-3/TRBV12-4; d_gene: TRBD1; j_gene: TRBJ2-3; abundance: .
CDR3aa: CASSTWTGSGTEAFF; CDR3nt: TGTGCCAGCAGCACGTGGACAGGATCTGGCACTGAAGCTTTCTTT; v_gene: TRBV7-2; d_gene: TRBD1; j_gene: TRBJ1-1; abundance: .
CDR3aa: CASSGPAQRGPRGSSYEQYF; CDR3nt: TGTGCCAGCAGTGGTCCCGCCCAGCGGGGGCCTCGAGGTAGCTCCTACGAGCAGTACTTC; v_gene: TRBV25-1; d_gene: TRBD2; j_gene: TRBJ2-7; abundance: .
CDR3aa: CASSPGQGDYEQYF; CDR3nt: TGTGCCAGCAGTCCAGGACAGGGGGACTACGAGCAGTACTTC; v_gene: TRBV27; d_gene: TRBD1; j_gene: TRBJ2-7; abundance: .
CDR3aa: CASSVKGASTEAFF; CDR3nt: TGTGCCAGCAGCGTAAAGGGGGCGAGCACTGAAGCTTTCTTT; v_gene: TRBV9; d_gene: TRBD1; j_gene: TRBJ1-1; abundance: .
CDR3aa: CASSFTPGRVYEQYF; CDR3nt: TGTGCCAGCAGCTTTACGCCTGGCCGGGTGTACGAGCAGTACTTC; v_gene: TRBV7-2; d_gene: .; j_gene: TRBJ2-7; abundance: .
CDR3aa: CASRETGPLEKLFF; CDR3nt: TGTGCCAGCAGGGAGACAGGGCCACTTGAAAAACTGTTTTTT; v_gene: TRBV2; d_gene: TRBD1; j_gene: TRBJ1-4; abundance: many
CDR3aa: CAWSVGTFGGEQYF; CDR3nt: TGTGCCTGGAGTGTAGGCACTTTCGGGGGCGAGCAGTACTTC; v_gene: TRBV30; d_gene: .; j_gene: TRBJ2-7; abundance: once
CDR3aa: CASSYAPGQGNGELFF; CDR3nt: TGTGCCAGCAGCTATGCTCCGGGACAGGGGAACGGGGAGCTGTTTTTT; v_gene: TRBV6-2/TRBV6-3; d_gene: TRBD1; j_gene: TRBJ2-2; abundance: .
CDR3aa: CASSAGTGGSEQFF; CDR3nt: TGTGCCAGTAGTGCCGGGACAGGTGGTAGTGAGCAGTTCTTC; v_gene: TRBV19; d_gene: TRBD1; j_gene: TRBJ2-1; abundance: few
CDR3aa: CASSFWHSSYEQYF; CDR3nt: TGCGCCAGCAGCTTTTGGCACAGCTCCTACGAGCAGTACTTC; v_gene: TRBV5-1; d_gene: .; j_gene: TRBJ2-7; abundance: .
CDR3aa: CASSYAVARRGYGYTF; CDR3nt: TGTGCCAGCAGTTACGCGGTGGCCCGGCGCGGCTATGGCTACACCTTC; v_gene: TRBV6-6; d_gene: .; j_gene: TRBJ1-2; abundance: .
CDR3aa: CASSQETGLSYNEQFF; CDR3nt: TGTGCCAGCAGCCAAGAAACAGGGCTTTCCTACAATGAGCAGTTCTTC; v_gene: TRBV3-1; d_gene: .; j_gene: TRBJ2-1; abundance: .
CDR3aa: CASSSDRISAYEQYF; CDR3nt: TGTGCCAGCAGTTCCGACAGAATAAGCGCCTACGAGCAGTACTTC; v_gene: TRBV27; d_gene: .; j_gene: TRBJ2-7; abundance: .
CDR3aa: CATTDSGETQYF; CDR3nt: TGTGCCACCACCGACTCGGGAGAGACCCAGTACTTC; v_gene: TRBV24-1; d_gene: .; j_gene: TRBJ2-5; abundance: .
CDR3aa: CASSLQGYLHEQFF; CDR3nt: TGTGCCAGCAGTTTACAGGGGTACCTCCATGAGCAGTTCTTC; v_gene: TRBV12-3/TRBV12-4; d_gene: .; j_gene: TRBJ2-1; abundance: .
CDR3aa: CSAISGGSYEQYF; CDR3nt: TGCAGTGCTATTAGCGGAGGCTCCTACGAGCAGTACTTC; v_gene: TRBV20-1; d_gene: .; j_gene: TRBJ2-7; abundance: few
CDR3aa: CSGERYNEQFF; CDR3nt: TGCAGCGGGGAGCGGTACAATGAGCAGTTCTTC; v_gene: TRBV29-1; d_gene: .; j_gene: TRBJ2-1; abundance: few
CDR3aa: CATSDSRAGNEKLFF; CDR3nt: TGTGCCACCAGTGATTCCAGGGCAGGTAATGAAAAACTGTTTTTT; v_gene: TRBV24-1; d_gene: .; j_gene: TRBJ1-4; abundance: once
CDR3aa: CASSVARGGEQYF; CDR3nt: TGTGCCAGCAGCGTAGCTAGAGGGGGCGAGCAGTACTTC; v_gene: TRBV9; d_gene: .; j_gene: TRBJ2-7; abundance: .
CDR3aa: CASSPASWETQYF; CDR3nt: TGTGCCAGCAGTCCCGCATCGTGGGAGACCCAGTACTTC; v_gene: TRBV7-8; d_gene: .; j_gene: TRBJ2-5; abundance: .
CDR3aa: CSVTDSGGPYEQYF; CDR3nt: TGCAGCGTTACGGACAGCGGGGGTCCCTACGAGCAGTACTTC; v_gene: TRBV29-1; d_gene: TRBD2; j_gene: TRBJ2-7; abundance: many
CDR3aa: CASSSRRGLNTGELFF; CDR3nt: TGTGCCAGCAGCTCCCGTAGGGGGTTGAACACCGGGGAGCTGTTTTTT; v_gene: TRBV7-2; d_gene: .; j_gene: TRBJ2-2; abundance: .
CDR3aa: CASSPVSNYGYTF; CDR3nt: TGTGCCAGCAGCCCGGTATCTAACTATGGCTACACCTTC; v_gene: TRBV3-1; d_gene: .; j_gene: TRBJ1-2; abundance: .
CDR3aa: CASSLTPPGGGNEQFF; CDR3nt: TGTGCCAGCAGTCTTACCCCTCCGGGAGGGGGCAATGAGCAGTTCTTC; v_gene: TRBV6-6; d_gene: TRBD2; j_gene: TRBJ2-1; abundance: .
CDR3aa: CASSGSSGGALNEQFF; CDR3nt: TGTGCCAGCAGTGGTAGTAGCGGGGGGGCCTTGAATGAGCAGTTCTTC; v_gene: TRBV6-1; d_gene: TRBD2; j_gene: TRBJ2-1; abundance: .
CDR3aa: CASSLERGPYGYTF; CDR3nt: TGTGCCAGCAGCTTAGAGAGGGGACCCTATGGCTACACCTTC; v_gene: TRBV7-2; d_gene: .; j_gene: TRBJ1-2; abundance: many
CDR3aa: CASRQIGGLTDTQYF; CDR3nt: TGTGCCAGCAGGCAGATTGGGGGGCTCACAGATACGCAGTATTTT; v_gene: TRBV6-5; d_gene: .; j_gene: TRBJ2-3; abundance: .
CDR3aa: CASSLTGTRNLPLHF; CDR3nt: TGCGCCAGCAGCTTGACAGGGACAAGGAATTTACCCCTCCACTTT; v_gene: TRBV5-1; d_gene: .; j_gene: TRBJ1-6; abundance: .
CDR3aa: CSASGASHVPYEQYF; CDR3nt: TGCAGTGCTAGTGGGGCTAGCCATGTCCCCTACGAGCAGTACTTC; v_gene: TRBV20-1; d_gene: .; j_gene: TRBJ2-7; abundance: .
CDR3aa: CASSPAGHLNTEAFF; CDR3nt: TGTGCCAGCAGCCCAGCAGGACATCTGAACACTGAAGCTTTCTTT; v_gene: TRBV3-1; d_gene: .; j_gene: TRBJ1-1; abundance: .
CDR3aa: CASSLSWTGLEAFF; CDR3nt: TGTGCCAGCAGCTTATCTTGGACAGGGCTTGAAGCTTTCTTT; v_gene: TRBV7-2; d_gene: TRBD1; j_gene: TRBJ1-1; abundance: .
CDR3aa: CASSIGLLHTDTQYF; CDR3nt: TGTGCCAGTAGTATAGGCCTACTTCACACAGATACGCAGTATTTT; v_gene: TRBV19; d_gene: .; j_gene: TRBJ2-3; abundance: .
CDR3aa: CASSRGQLNTGELFF; CDR3nt: TGTGCCAGCAGTCGGGGGCAGTTAAACACCGGGGAGCTGTTTTTT; v_gene: TRBV28; d_gene: .; j_gene: TRBJ2-2; abundance: .
CDR3aa: CASWITGVVPSEQYF; CDR3nt: TGTGCCAGCTGGATCACAGGGGTCGTCCCTTCCGAGCAGTACTTC; v_gene: TRBV27; d_gene: TRBD1; j_gene: TRBJ2-7; abundance: .
CDR3aa: CASSYGGYTGELFF; CDR3nt: TGTGCCAGCAGCTATGGGGGATACACCGGGGAGCTGTTTTTT; v_gene: TRBV11-2; d_gene: .; j_gene: TRBJ2-2; abundance: .
CDR3aa: CASSAEESFTYEQYF; CDR3nt: TGTGCCAGCAGCGCAGAGGAGAGCTTTACCTACGAGCAGTACTTC; v_gene: TRBV7-9; d_gene: .; j_gene: TRBJ2-7; abundance: few